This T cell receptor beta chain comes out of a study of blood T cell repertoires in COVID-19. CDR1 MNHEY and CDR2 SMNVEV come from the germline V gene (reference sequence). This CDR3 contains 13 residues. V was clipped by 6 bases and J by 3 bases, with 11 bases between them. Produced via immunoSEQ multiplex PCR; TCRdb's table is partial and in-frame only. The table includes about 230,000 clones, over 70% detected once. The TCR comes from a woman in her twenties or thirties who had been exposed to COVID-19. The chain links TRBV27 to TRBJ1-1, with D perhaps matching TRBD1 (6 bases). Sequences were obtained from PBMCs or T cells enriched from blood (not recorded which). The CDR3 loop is CASRSRGDTEAFF. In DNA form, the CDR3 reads TGTGCCAGCAGATCCAGGGGAGACACTGAAGCTTTCTTT.